These 11 T cell receptor beta chains originate from one sample sequenced in a study of regulatory T cells in long-lasting Graves disease. Time point in this sample: persistent/refractory GD, antithyroid drugs over 5 years with positive TRAb. RNA isolated from PBMCs was used to make the TCR library. CDR3-region Arm-PCR and iRepertoire HTBI primers produced the TCR beta libraries. From the multiplex PCR reads, TCRdb called clonotypes with MiXCR, one entry per CDR3 protein. The table lists some 440,000 distinct CDR3 sequences, less than 25% of them singletons. This sample comprised peripheral blood mononuclear cells (PBMCs), obtained when the disease was refractory, from a patient treated with antithyroid drugs. These receptors all come from a female donor with Graves disease.

This clonotype was seen only a few times. The rearrangement joins TRBV4-2 to TRBJ1-2, with D hard to call. The CDR3 sequence is 12 residues long. With 0 bases removed from V and 6 bases from J, the gap between germline ends came to 5 bases. Germline assignment: CDR1 LGHNA and CDR2 YNFKEQ. The CDR3 protein is CASSQDRNGYTF. As DNA, the CDR3 is TGTGCCAGCAGCCAAGATAGAAATGGCTACACCTTC.

This clonotype appeared a few times. V is TRBV2 and J is TRBJ2-1; TRBD2 agrees at 16 bases. With V trimmed by 8 bases and J by 7 bases, 11 bases remained unmatched. The CDR3 loop spans 17 amino acids. Germline assignment: CDR1 SNHLY and CDR2 FYNNEI. In DNA form, the CDR3 reads TGTGCCAGCGTCGGGACTAGCGGGAGGGCCTGGTTGAATGAGCAGTTCTTC. Translating it yields CASVGTSGRAWLNEQFF.

This clonotype was counted only a few times. The chain links TRBV29-1 to TRBJ1-2; D remains ambiguous. Germline assignment: CDR1 SQVTM and CDR2 ANQGSEA. The CDR3 spans 11 residues. Trimming cost V 3 bases and J 6 bases, with 8 bases left between them. CDR3 DNA sequence: TGCAGCGTTGAGTCCCTTCATGGCTACACCTTC. This gives the protein CSVESLHGYTF.

This clonotype was found a few times. The rearrangement joins TRBV5-6 to TRBJ2-4; D remains ambiguous. The CDR3 is 15 amino acids. The V gene's germline CDR1 is SGHDT and CDR2 YYEEEE. Trimming removed 1 base from V and 4 bases from J, with 12 bases in between. CDR3 loop: CASSLWRLPKNIQYF. CDR3 in DNA: TGTGCCAGCAGCTTGTGGAGACTCCCGAAAAACATTCAGTACTTC.

In its sample, this clonotype was seen many times. The chain joins TRBV6-1 to TRBJ1-6; weak D call: TRBD1 (5 bases). V gave up 0 bases and J gave up 9 bases, with 15 bases separating them. Germline CDR1 and CDR2: MNHNS and SASEGT. The CDR3 is 16 residues long. This CDR3 is CASSEAGVPKGSPLHF. In DNA, the CDR3 is TGTGCCAGCAGTGAAGCGGGGGTCCCCAAGGGTTCACCCCTCCACTTT.

Only a few counts were recorded for this clonotype. The chain recombines TRBV9 with TRBJ2-5, with 9 nucleotides matching TRBD2. The CDR3 loop spans 17 amino acids. The junction had 13 bases not matched to a gene; V was cut back by 5 bases and J by 2 bases. Germline CDR1 is SGDLS and CDR2 is YYNGEE. The CDR3 nucleotides read TGTGCCAGCAGGCTCCTTAGCGGGAGAATTCGTCAAGAGACCCAGTACTTC. Protein sequence: CASRLLSGRIRQETQYF.

In this sample, this clonotype turned up many times. This chain connects TRBV28 to TRBJ1-2, with 8 nucleotides matching TRBD1. The CDR3 consists of 12 residues. V shed 6 bases and J 8 bases; nucleotides not matched to a gene: 5. Germline V gives CDR1 MDHEN, CDR2 SYDVKM. This chain's CDR3 is CASRVGQGGYTF. CDR3 DNA sequence: TGTGCCAGCAGGGTTGGACAGGGCGGCTACACCTTC.

In this sample, this clonotype turned up many times. The J gene is TRBJ1-4, the V gene TRBV28; D call uncertain. CDR1 is MDHEN and CDR2 is SYDVKM in the germline V gene. The germline V and J ends were trimmed by 8 bases and 8 bases, with 12 bases remaining between them. The length of the CDR3 is 12 residues. In DNA, the CDR3 is TGTGCCAGCTTAAGCACGGCAGAAAAACTGTTTTTT. Translated, it gives CASLSTAEKLFF.

In its sample, this clonotype was seen a few times. The J gene is TRBJ1-1, the V gene TRBV5-8, with D possibly TRBD1 on 6 matching bases. This CDR3 contains 14 residues. CDR1 is SGHTS, CDR2 YDEGEE, per germline. Trimming shortened V by 4 bases and J by 4 bases, and 14 bases separated the two germline ends. CDR3 sequence (DNA): TGTGCCAGCAGCCTTTACAGGGAAATCACTGAAGCTTTCTTT. Its protein product is CASSLYREITEAFF.

This clonotype was observed at least ten times. The rearrangement uses TRBV6-1 and TRBJ2-5; D ambiguous. Looked up from germline, CDR1 is MNHNS and CDR2 is SASEGT. The CDR3 length is 11 residues. Trimming took 3 bases from V and 7 from J, leaving 6 bases between them. The CDR3 region has the DNA TGTGCCAGCAGTGAGTCTGGGACCCAGTACTTC. It codes for CASSESGTQYF.

The chain links TRBV6-1 to TRBJ1-5, with D unclear. CDR1 is MNHNS and CDR2 is SASEGT in the germline V gene. There are 14 residues in the CDR3. V was trimmed by 6 bases and J by 7 bases, leaving 16 bases between them. CDR3: CASRQDTESQPQHF. DNA for the CDR3: TGTGCCAGCAGACAAGACACAGAGAGCCAGCCCCAGCATTTT.